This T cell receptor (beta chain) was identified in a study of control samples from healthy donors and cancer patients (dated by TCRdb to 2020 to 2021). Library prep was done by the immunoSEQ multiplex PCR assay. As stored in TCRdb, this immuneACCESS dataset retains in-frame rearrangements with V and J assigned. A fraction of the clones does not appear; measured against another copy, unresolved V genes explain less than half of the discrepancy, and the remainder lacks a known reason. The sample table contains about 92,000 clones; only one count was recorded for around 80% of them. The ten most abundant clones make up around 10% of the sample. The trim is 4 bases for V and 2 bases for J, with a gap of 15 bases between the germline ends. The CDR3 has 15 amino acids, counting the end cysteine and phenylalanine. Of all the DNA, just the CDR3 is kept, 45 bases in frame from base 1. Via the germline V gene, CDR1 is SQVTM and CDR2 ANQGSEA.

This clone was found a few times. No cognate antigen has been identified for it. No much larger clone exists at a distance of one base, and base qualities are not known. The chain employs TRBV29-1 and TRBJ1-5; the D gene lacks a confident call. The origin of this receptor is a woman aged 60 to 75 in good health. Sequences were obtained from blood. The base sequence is TGCAGCGTTGCGGACGGAGTTTTGGGCAATCAGCCCCAGCATTTT. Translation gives CSVADGVLGNQPQHF.